Each of the 18 T cell receptor beta chains below was sequenced from the same sample in a study of shared clonotypes between healthy human individuals. Here immunoSEQ multiplex PCR was the method, and the copy in TCRdb shows in-frame clones only, minus some. This table holds some 500,000 clones, roughly 95% found once. The sequenced sample consisted of naive CD4+ T cells sorted from blood. Stated subset: CD45RA+ positively selected. All receptors come from a woman aged 30 to 39 in good health.

The V call is TRBV14, the J call TRBJ2-1; 14 nucleotides match TRBD2. CDR1 SGHDN and CDR2 FVKESK come from the germline V gene. The junction had 5 bases not matched to a gene; V was cut back by 4 bases and J by 9 bases. The length of the CDR3 is 15 residues. As DNA, the CDR3 is TGTGCCAGCAGCCGAGGGACTAGCGGGAGTCGTGAGCAGTTCTTC. Protein product: CASSRGTSGSREQFF.

The rearrangement joins TRBV4-1 to TRBJ1-6; possibly TRBD1 for D (5 bases). The CDR3 loop spans 18 amino acids. V lost 3 bases and J lost 5, with 20 bases in between. Germline CDR1 and CDR2: MGHRA and YSYEKL. The CDR3 reads CASSHSGRYQGDNSPLHF. As DNA, the CDR3 is TGCGCCAGCAGCCACAGCGGCCGGTACCAAGGGGATAATTCACCCCTCCACTTT.

The chain uses TRBV28 and TRBJ2-7; possibly TRBD1 or TRBD2 for D (5 bases each). Germline V lookup: CDR1 MDHEN, CDR2 SYDVKM. The CDR3 is made up of 15 amino acids. The V and J ends lost 2 bases and 1 base respectively, with 12 bases between them. The chain's CDR3 is CASSLRGPKSYEQYF. As DNA, the CDR3 is TGTGCCAGCAGTTTAAGGGGACCGAAATCCTACGAGCAGTACTTC.

This chain connects TRBV5-4 to TRBJ2-3; 9 bases are a match to TRBD1. Germline V lookup: CDR1 SGHNT, CDR2 YYREEE (reference sequence). The CDR3 spans 15 residues. The J segment lost 0 bases and the V segment lost 3 bases, leaving 2 bases of the junction unmatched. The chain's CDR3 is CASSWGQGSTDTQYF. The CDR3 coding sequence is TGTGCCAGCAGCTGGGGACAGGGCAGCACAGATACGCAGTATTTT.

V and J are TRBV5-1 and TRBJ1-2; D not resolved. Germline CDR1 SGHRS, CDR2 YFSETQ. This CDR3 has 15 residues. The V gene lost 0 bases and the J gene lost 4 bases, with 13 bases spanning the gap. CDR3 in DNA: TGCGCCAGCAGCTTGGAGGTCTTCGGGGTCTATGGCTACACCTTC. As protein: CASSLEVFGVYGYTF. The full variable domain, completed using reference TRBV5-1 and TRBJ1-2, is KAGVTQTPRYLIKTRGQQVTLSCSPISGHRSVSWYQQTPGQGLQFLFEYFSETQRNKGNFPGRFSGRQFSNSRSEMNVSTLELGDSALYLCASSLEVFGVYGYTFGSGTRLTVV.

This chain links TRBV6-1 with TRBJ1-3; no firm D call. With 4 bases removed from V and 4 bases from J, the gap between germline ends came to 11 bases. The CDR3 length is 14 residues. The germline V gene encodes CDR1 MNHNS and CDR2 SASEGT. This chain's CDR3 is CASSVSVRGNTIYF. The CDR3 DNA follows: TGTGCCAGCAGTGTATCGGTGAGGGGAAACACCATATATTTT.

V gene TRBV4-2 combines with J gene TRBJ1-1, with 7 positions matching TRBD1. The CDR3 contains 15 residues. J gave up 10 bases and V 5 bases, and 16 bases lay outside the gene matches. Germline lookup yields CDR1 LGHNA and CDR2 YNFKEQ. The CDR3 here is CASSLAGSGGPRAFF. Here the CDR3 DNA reads TGTGCCAGCAGCTTGGCCGGGTCAGGGGGGCCGCGAGCTTTCTTT.

The genes are TRBV5-1 and TRBJ2-3; 8 bases fit TRBD1. In germline, CDR1 is SGHRS, CDR2 YFSETQ. V lost 4 bases and J lost 0; bases outside the gene matches: 7. The CDR3 runs 16 residues. DNA of the CDR3: TGCGCCAGCAGCACAGGACAGGGAAGGAGCACAGATACGCAGTATTTT. It is translated as CASSTGQGRSTDTQYF.

This chain connects TRBV6-5 to TRBJ2-3; D not certain. CDR3 length: 16 amino acids. The V and J ends lost 0 bases and 4 bases respectively, with 14 bases between them. The germline V gene has CDR1 MNHEY and CDR2 SVGAGI. CDR3 nucleotides: TGTGCCAGCAGTTACTCGCGCGCTGGCCCCCCAGATACGCAGTATTTT. Encoded protein: CASSYSRAGPPDTQYF.

This rearrangement joins TRBV28 to TRBJ1-2, with a tentative D call TRBD1 (5 bases). Trimming shortened V by 5 bases and J by 0 bases, and 19 bases separated the two germline ends. The CDR3 totals 17 residues. Per germline, CDR1 MDHEN and CDR2 SYDVKM. CDR3 sequence (DNA): TGTGCCAGCAGTCCTCTTGACAGTGAGTCGGCTAACTATGGCTACACCTTC. Its translation is CASSPLDSESANYGYTF.

This clone occurred once. This chain connects TRBV7-9 to TRBJ1-5; unclear D gene. The V gene lost 1 base and the J gene lost 7 bases, with 11 bases spanning the gap. The CDR3 is made up of 14 amino acids. CDR1 SEHNR and CDR2 FQNEAQ come from the germline V gene (reference sequence). CDR3 sequence (DNA): TGTGCCAGCAGCTTAGGATACCCCGGCCAGCCCCAGCATTTT. Protein: CASSLGYPGQPQHF.

V usage is TRBV28 and J usage is TRBJ1-5; D unresolved. V shed 3 bases and J shed 6 bases, with 9 bases lying between them. Germline CDR1 and CDR2: MDHEN and SYDVKM. The CDR3 has 13 amino acids. The CDR3: CASSFTPAQPQHF. CDR3 coding DNA: TGTGCCAGCAGTTTTACGCCCGCTCAGCCCCAGCATTTT.

This chain connects TRBV5-6 to TRBJ2-1; no firm D call. The CDR3 consists of 14 residues. Trimming shortened V by 2 bases and J by 2 bases, and 8 bases separated the two germline ends. CDR1 is SGHDT and CDR2 is YYEEEE in the germline V gene. CDR3 sequence: CASSFGDTYNEQFF. In DNA, the CDR3 is TGTGCCAGCAGCTTTGGAGACACCTACAATGAGCAGTTCTTC.

In this sample, this clone turned up once. This rearrangement joins TRBV27 to TRBJ2-7; the match to TRBD1 covers 7 bases. This CDR3 has 16 amino acids. With V trimmed by 4 bases and J by 0 bases, 9 bases remained unmatched. Germline CDR1 is MNHEY and CDR2 is SMNVEV (reference sequence). CDR3 residues: CASSSRKGQSSYEQYF. The CDR3 coding sequence is TGTGCCAGCAGTTCCAGAAAGGGACAGAGCTCCTACGAGCAGTACTTC.

The chain is built from TRBV15 and TRBJ1-5; the D gene is possibly TRBD1 (5 bases). The CDR3 loop spans 15 amino acids. Trimming cost V 6 bases and J 0 bases, with 12 bases left between them. CDR1 LNHNV and CDR2 YYDKDF come from the germline V gene (reference sequence). CDR3 amino acids: CATRPQGDSNQPQHF. The CDR3 nucleotides read TGTGCCACCAGACCCCAGGGAGATAGCAATCAGCCCCAGCATTTT.

V is TRBV18 and J is TRBJ2-7; 9 bases are a match to TRBD1. Germline CDR1 reads KGHSH; CDR2 reads LQKENI. The CDR3 is made up of 15 amino acids. With V trimmed by 2 bases and J by 2 bases, 4 bases remained unmatched. CDR3 sequence reads: CASSPGTGSPYEQYF. The CDR3, as DNA: TGTGCCAGCTCACCAGGGACAGGGAGCCCCTACGAGCAGTACTTC.

The chain has TRBV27 and TRBJ1-5; 10 nucleotides match TRBD1. Germline CDR1 reads MNHEY; CDR2 reads SMNVEV (reference sequence). The CDR3 extends over 16 amino acids. The ends lost 6 bases at V and 3 bases at J; junction bases unmatched: 8. The CDR3 coding sequence is TGTGCCAGCAGACCCCTGGACAGGGGGATCAATCAGCCCCAGCATTTT. Translation gives CASRPLDRGINQPQHF.

This clone was seen only once. The V gene is TRBV4-1, the J gene TRBJ2-7; 12 nucleotides align to TRBD2. V was clipped by 0 bases and J by 3 bases; unmatched bases: 6. Germline V gene sequence: CDR1 MGHRA, CDR2 YSYEKL. The CDR3 is 17 amino acids. The CDR3 DNA follows: TGCGCCAGCAGCCAAGAAACTAGCGGGAGGCTCCGCTACGAGCAGTACTTC. This encodes CASSQETSGRLRYEQYF.